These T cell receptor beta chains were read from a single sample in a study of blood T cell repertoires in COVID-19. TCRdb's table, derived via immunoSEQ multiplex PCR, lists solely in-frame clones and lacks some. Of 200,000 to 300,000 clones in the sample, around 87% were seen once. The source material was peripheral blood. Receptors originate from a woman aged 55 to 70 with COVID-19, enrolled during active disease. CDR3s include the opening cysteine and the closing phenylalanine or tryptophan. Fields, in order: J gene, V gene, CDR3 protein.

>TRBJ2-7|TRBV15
CATSITQGGEQYF
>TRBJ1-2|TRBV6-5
CASRTTGDGYTF
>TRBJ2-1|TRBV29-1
CSFRESNEQFF
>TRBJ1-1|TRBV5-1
CASSGGQMNTEAFF
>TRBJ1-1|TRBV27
CASSLIRGMNTEAFF
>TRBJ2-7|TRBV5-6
CASSLETGARPYEQYF
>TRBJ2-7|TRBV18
CASSPRLQPGSYEQYF
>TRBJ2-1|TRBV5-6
CASSLVGRSEQFF
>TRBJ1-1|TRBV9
CASSVVRGFTEAFF
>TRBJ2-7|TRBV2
CASSGPGINSYEQYF
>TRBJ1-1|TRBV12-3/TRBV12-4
CASSLDPYQAFF
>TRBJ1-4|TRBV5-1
CASSLAGVGKLFF
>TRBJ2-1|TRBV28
CASSLISGTGNEQFF
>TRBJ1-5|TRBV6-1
CASSEYFGTASNQPQHF
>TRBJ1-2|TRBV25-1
CASSASGEGYTF
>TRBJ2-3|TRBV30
CAWRSRREAPDTQYF
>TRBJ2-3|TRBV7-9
CASSFRGLADTQYF
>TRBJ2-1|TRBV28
CAGTSGRAPYNEQFF
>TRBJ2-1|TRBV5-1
CASSLGGSRGSDEQFF
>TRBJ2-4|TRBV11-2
CASSLDLAKNIQYF
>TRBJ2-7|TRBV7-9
CASSPGTSGYEQYF
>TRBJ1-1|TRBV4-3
CASSLTGNTEAFF
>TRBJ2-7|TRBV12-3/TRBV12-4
CASSWTSGYEQYF
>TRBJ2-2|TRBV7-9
CASSFGGTGQLGNTGELFF
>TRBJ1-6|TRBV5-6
CASSLVAYNSPLHF
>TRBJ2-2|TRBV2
CASSGRQGTGELFF
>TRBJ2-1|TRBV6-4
CASSRDPGTSGSLNEQFF
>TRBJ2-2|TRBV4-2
CASSQVRASGRSGELFF
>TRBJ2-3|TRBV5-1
CASSSGQTTTDTQYF
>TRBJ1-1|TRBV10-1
CASSPGGAGTEAFF
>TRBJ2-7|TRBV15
CATSRDQGTGFYEQYF
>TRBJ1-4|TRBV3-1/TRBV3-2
CASSRGAAHEKLFF
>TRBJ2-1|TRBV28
CASSLFGSSYNEQFF
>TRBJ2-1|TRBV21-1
CASSKSGRAGDEQFF
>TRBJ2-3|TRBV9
CASSVGTADTQYF
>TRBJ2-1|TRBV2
CASSEVRTSGRSEQFF
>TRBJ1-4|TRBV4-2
CASSQTGRGEGEKLFF
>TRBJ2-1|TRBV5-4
CASSPTGNLDNEQFF
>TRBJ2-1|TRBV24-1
CATSDPGTSGSYNEQFF